The 3 T cell receptor beta chains reported below all come from one sample, sequenced in a study of shared clonotypes between healthy human individuals. TCRdb's table, derived via immunoSEQ multiplex PCR, lists solely in-frame clones and lacks some. The repertoire holds just over 2,000,000 clones, about 95% seen once, with around 1.1% in the top ten. Terminally differentiated effector memory CD45RA+ cells were excluded by CCR7 positive selection of CD45RO-negative cells. Sequencing was carried out using naive CD8+ T cells sorted from blood. All receptors come from a man between 18 and 35 years old in good health.

As regards this clone: The sample holds other DNA sequences that translate to the same CDR3. The gene calls are TRBV9 and TRBJ1-4; the match to TRBD1 covers 11 bases. Germline V gene sequence: CDR1 SGDLS, CDR2 YYNGEE. The CDR3 is 14 residues long. J gave up 5 bases and V 7 bases, and 4 bases lay outside the gene matches. The CDR3, as DNA: TGTGCCAGCTCTGGGACAGGGGGGAATGAAAAACTGTTTTTT. It translates to CASSGTGGNEKLFF. Filled out from reference TRBV9 and TRBJ1-4, the complete variable domain reads DSGVTQTPKHLITATGQRVTLRCSPRSGDLSVYWYQQSLDQGLQFLIQYYNGEERAKGNILERFSAQQFPDLHSELNLSSLELGDSALYFCASSGTGGNEKLFFGSGTQLSVL.

This clone was counted a few times. This is likely a read error, given that the CDR3 carries no conserved phenylalanine or tryptophan at its end. Because the CDR3's place on the DNA is in doubt, the DNA is left out and the CDR3 is given as listed by TCRdb. The chain joins TRBV11-2 to TRBJ1-3; the table's D call of TRBD1 was not tested on the DNA. The germline V gene encodes CDR1 SGHAT and CDR2 FQNNGV. With termini counted, the CDR3 has 11 amino acids. The CDR3 is CASSFGTELKI.

The CDR3: CSVEQLAGDNEQFF. The CDR3 DNA follows: TGCAGCGTTGAACAGCTAGCGGGGGACAATGAGCAGTTCTTC. The chain is built from TRBV29-1 and TRBJ2-1, with 10 positions matching TRBD2. Trimming at V came to 2 bases and at J to 5 bases, leaving 3 bases not matched to a gene. The V gene's germline CDR1 is SQVTM and CDR2 ANQGSEA. This CDR3 contains 14 residues.